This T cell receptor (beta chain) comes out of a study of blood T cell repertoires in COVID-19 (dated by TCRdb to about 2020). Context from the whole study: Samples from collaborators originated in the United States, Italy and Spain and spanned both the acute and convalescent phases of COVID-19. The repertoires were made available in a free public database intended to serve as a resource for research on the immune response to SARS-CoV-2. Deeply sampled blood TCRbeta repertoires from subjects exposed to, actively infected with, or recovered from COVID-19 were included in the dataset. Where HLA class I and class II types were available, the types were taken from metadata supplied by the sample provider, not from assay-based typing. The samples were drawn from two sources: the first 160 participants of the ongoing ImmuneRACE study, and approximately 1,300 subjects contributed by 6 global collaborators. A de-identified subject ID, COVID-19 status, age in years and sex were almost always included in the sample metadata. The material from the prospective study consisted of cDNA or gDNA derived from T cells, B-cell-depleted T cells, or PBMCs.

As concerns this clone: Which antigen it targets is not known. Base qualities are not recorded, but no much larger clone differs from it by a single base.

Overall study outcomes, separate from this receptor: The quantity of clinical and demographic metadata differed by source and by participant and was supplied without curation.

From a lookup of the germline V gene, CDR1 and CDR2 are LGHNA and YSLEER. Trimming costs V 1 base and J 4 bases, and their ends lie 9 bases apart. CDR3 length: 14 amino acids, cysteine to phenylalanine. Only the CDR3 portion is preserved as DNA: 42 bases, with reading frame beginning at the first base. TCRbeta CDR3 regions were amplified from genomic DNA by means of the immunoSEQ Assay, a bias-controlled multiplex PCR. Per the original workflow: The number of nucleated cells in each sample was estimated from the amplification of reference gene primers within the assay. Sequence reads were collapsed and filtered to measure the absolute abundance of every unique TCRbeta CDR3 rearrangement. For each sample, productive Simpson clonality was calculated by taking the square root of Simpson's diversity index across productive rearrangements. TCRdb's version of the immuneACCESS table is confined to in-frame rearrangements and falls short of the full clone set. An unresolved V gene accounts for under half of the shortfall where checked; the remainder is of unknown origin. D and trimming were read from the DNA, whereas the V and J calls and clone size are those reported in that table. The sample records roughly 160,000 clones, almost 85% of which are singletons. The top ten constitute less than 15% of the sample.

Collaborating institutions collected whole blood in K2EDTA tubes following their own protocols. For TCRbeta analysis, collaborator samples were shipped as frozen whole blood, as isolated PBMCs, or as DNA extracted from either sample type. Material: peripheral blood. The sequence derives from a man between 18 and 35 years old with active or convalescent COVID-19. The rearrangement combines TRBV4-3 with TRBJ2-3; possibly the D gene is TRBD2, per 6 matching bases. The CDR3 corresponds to CASSQVLASDTQYF. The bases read TGCGCCAGCAGCCAAGTCCTAGCGTCAGATACGCAGTATTTT.